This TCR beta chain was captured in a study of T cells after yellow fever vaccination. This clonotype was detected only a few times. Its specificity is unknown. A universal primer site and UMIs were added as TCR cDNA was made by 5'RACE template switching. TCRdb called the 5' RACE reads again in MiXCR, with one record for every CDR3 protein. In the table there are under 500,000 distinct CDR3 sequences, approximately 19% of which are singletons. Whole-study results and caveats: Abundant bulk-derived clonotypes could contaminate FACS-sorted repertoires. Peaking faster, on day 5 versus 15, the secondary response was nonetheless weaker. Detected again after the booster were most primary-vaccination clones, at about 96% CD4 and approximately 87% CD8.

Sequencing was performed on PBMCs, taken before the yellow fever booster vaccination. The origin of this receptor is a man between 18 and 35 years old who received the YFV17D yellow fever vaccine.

The CDR3, as DNA: TGTGCCAGCAGAACTAGCGGCACCTACGAGCAGTACTTC. This codes for CASRTSGTYEQYF. This chain uses TRBV7-9 with TRBJ2-7; 8 nucleotides agree with TRBD2. CDR1 and CDR2 from the germline V gene are SEHNR and FQNEAQ (reference sequence). This CDR3 region has 13 residues. The V segment lost 6 bases and the J segment 2 bases; nucleotides outside the gene matches: 3.